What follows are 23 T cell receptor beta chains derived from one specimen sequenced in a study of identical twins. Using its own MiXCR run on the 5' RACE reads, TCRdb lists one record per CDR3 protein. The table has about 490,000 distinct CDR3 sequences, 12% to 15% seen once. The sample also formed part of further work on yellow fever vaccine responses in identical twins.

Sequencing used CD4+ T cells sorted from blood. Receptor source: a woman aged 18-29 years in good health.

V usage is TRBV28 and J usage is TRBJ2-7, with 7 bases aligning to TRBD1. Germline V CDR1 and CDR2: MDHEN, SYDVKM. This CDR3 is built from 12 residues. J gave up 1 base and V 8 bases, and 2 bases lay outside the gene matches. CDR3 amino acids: CASGDSSYEQYV. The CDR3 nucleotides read TGTGCCAGCGGGGACAGTTCCTACGAGCAGTACGTC.

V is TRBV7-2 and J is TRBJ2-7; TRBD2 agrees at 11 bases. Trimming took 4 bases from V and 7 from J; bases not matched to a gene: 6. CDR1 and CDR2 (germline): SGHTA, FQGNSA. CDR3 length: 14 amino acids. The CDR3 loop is CASSSTSGIGEQYF. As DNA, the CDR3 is TGTGCCAGCAGCTCGACTAGCGGGATAGGGGAGCAGTACTTC. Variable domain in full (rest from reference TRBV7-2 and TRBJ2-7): GAGVSQSPSNKVTEKGKDVELRCDPISGHTALYWYRQSLGQGLEFLIYFQGNSAPDKSGLPSDRFSAERTGGSVSTLTIQRTQQEDSAVYLCASSSTSGIGEQYFGPGTRLTVT.

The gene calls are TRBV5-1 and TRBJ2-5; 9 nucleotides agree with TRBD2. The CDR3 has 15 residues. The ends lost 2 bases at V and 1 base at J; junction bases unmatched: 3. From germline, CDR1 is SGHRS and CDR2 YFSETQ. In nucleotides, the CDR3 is TGCGCCAGCAGCTTAAGCGGGGGGTTCCAAGAGACCCAGTACTTC. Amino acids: CASSLSGGFQETQYF.

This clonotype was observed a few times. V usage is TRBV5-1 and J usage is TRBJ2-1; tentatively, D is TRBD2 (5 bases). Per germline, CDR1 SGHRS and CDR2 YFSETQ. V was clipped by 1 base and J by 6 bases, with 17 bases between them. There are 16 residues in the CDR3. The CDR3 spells CASSLWQQRDSNEQFF. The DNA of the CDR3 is TGCGCCAGCAGCTTGTGGCAGCAGAGGGATTCCAATGAGCAGTTCTTC. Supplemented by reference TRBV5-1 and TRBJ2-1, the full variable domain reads KAGVTQTPRYLIKTRGQQVTLSCSPISGHRSVSWYQQTPGQGLQFLFEYFSETQRNKGNFPGRFSGRQFSNSRSEMNVSTLELGDSALYLCASSLWQQRDSNEQFFGPGTRLTVL.

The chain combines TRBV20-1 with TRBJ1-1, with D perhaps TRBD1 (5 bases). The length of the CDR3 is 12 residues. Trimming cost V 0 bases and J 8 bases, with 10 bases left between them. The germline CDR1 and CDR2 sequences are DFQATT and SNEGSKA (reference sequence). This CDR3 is CSARDGGVEAFF. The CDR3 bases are TGCAGTGCTAGAGACGGGGGGGTGGAAGCTTTCTTT.

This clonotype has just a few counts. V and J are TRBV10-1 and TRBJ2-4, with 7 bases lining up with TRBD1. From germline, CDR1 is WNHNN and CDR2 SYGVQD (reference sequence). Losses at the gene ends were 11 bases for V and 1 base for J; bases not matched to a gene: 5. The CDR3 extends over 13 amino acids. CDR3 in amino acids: CAVKQGAKNIQYF. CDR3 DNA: TGCGCCGTCAAACAGGGGGCCAAAAACATTCAGTACTTC.

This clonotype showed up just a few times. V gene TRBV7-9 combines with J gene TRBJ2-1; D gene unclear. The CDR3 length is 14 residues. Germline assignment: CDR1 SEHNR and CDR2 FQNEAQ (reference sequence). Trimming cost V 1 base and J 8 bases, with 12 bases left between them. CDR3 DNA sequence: TGTGCCAGCAGCTTAGGGTTTGGCCTCGATGAGCAGTTCTTC. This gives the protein CASSLGFGLDEQFF.

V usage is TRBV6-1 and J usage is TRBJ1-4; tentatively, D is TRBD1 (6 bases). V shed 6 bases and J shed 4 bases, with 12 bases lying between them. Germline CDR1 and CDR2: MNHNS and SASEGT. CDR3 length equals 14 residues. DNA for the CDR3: TGTGCCAGCAGCCTTGACAGGAATAATGAAAAACTGTTTTTT. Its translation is CASSLDRNNEKLFF.

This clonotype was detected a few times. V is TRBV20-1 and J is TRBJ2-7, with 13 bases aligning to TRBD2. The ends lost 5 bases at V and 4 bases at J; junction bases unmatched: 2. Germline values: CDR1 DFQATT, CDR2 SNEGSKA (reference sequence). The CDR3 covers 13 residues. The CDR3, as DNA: TGCAGTGCTGAGACTAGCGGGGGGTACGAGCAGTACTTC. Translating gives CSAETSGGYEQYF.

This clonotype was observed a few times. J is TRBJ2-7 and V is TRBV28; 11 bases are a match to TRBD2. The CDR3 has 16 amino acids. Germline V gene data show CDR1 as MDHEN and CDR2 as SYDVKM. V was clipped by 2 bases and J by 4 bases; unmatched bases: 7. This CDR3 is CASSLQASGRRYEQYF. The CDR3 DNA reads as TGTGCCAGCAGTTTACAGGCTAGCGGGAGGCGGTACGAGCAGTACTTC.

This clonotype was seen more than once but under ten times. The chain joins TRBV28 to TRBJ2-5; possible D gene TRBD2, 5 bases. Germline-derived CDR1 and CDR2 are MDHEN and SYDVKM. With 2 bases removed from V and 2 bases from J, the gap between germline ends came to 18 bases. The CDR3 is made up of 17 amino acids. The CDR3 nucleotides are TGTGCCAGCAGTTTACCCCCAGCGGCCGGGTTTCAAGAGACCCAGTACTTC. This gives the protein CASSLPPAAGFQETQYF.

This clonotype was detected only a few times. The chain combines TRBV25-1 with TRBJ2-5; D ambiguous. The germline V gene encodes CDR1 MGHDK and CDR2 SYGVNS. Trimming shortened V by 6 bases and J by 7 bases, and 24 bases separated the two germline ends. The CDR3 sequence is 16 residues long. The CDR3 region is CASRPDRLHPRLTQYF. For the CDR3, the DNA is TGTGCCAGCAGACCGGACCGGCTGCACCCAAGACTGACCCAGTACTTC.

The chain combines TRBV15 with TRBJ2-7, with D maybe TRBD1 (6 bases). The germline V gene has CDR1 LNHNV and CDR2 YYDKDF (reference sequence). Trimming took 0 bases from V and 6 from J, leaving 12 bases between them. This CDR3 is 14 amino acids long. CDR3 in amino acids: CATSRDDNRAEQYV. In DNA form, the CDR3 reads TGTGCCACCAGCAGAGATGATAACAGGGCCGAGCAGTACGTC.

The chain's CDR3 is CASARGLSDAEQFF. Written as DNA, the CDR3 is TGTGCCAGCGCCCGGGGACTCTCCGATGCTGAGCAGTTCTTC. V and J are TRBV2 and TRBJ2-1; perhaps TRBD2 as D (6 bases). The length of the CDR3 is 14 residues. V shed 8 bases and J shed 9 bases, with 20 bases lying between them. CDR1 and CDR2 from the germline V gene are SNHLY and FYNNEI.

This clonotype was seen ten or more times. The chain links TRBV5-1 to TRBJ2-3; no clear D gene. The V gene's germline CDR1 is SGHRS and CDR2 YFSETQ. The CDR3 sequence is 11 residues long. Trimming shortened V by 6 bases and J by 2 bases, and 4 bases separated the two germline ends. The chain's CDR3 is CASKVTDTQYF. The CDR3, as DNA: TGCGCCAGCAAAGTCACAGATACGCAGTATTTT.

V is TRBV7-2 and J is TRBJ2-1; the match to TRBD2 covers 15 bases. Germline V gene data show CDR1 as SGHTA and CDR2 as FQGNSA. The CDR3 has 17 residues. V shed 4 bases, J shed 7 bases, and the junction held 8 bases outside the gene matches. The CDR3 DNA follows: TGTGCCAGCAGCTCGAGGACTAGCGGGAGGGCCGGGAATGAGCAGTTCTTC. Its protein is CASSSRTSGRAGNEQFF. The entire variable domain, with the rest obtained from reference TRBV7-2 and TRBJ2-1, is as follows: GAGVSQSPSNKVTEKGKDVELRCDPISGHTALYWYRQSLGQGLEFLIYFQGNSAPDKSGLPSDRFSAERTGGSVSTLTIQRTQQEDSAVYLCASSSRTSGRAGNEQFFGPGTRLTVL.

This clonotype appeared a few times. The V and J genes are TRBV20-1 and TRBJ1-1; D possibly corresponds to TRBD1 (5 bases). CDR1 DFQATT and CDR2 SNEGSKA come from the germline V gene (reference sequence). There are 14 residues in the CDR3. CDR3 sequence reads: CAPPGLGLGTEAFF. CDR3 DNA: TGCGCCCCCCCCGGGTTGGGGCTCGGCACTGAAGCTTTCTTT.

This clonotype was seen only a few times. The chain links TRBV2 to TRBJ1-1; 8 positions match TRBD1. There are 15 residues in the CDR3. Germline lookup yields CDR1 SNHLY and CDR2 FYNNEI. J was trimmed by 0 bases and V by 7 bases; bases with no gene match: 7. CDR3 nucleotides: TGTGCCAGCACCCGACAGGGGACGGTGAACACTGAAGCTTTCTTT. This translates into CASTRQGTVNTEAFF.

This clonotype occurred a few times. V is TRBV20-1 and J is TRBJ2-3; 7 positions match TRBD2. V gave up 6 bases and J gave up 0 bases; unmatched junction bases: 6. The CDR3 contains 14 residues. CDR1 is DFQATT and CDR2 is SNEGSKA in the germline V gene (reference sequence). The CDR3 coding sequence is TGCAGTGCGATCACTAGCGACAGCACAGATACGCAGTATTTT. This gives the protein CSAITSDSTDTQYF.

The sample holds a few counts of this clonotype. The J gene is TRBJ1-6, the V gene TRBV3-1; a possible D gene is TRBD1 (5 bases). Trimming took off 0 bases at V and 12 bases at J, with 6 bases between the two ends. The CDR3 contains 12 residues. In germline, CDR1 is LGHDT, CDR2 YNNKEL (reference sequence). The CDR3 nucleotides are TGTGCCAGCAGCCAAGAAAGGGGACCCCTCCACTTT. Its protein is CASSQERGPLHF. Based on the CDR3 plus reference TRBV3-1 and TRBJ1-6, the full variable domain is DTAVSQTPKYLVTQMGNDKSIKCEQNLGHDTMYWYKQDSKKFLKIMFSYNNKELIINETVPNRFSPKSPDKAHLNLHINSLELGDSAVYFCASSQERGPLHFGNGTRLTVT.

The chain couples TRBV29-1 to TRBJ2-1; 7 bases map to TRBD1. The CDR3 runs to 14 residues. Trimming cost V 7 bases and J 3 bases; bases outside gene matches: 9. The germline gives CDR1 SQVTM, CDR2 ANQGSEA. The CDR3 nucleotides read TGCAGCGCTTCCGGGACAGTTATCTACAATGAGCAGTTCTTC. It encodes CSASGTVIYNEQFF.

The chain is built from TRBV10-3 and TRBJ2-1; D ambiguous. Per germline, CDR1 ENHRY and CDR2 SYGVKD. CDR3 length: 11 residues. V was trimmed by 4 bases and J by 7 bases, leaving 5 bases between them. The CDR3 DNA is TGTGCCATCAGTGGCAGGAATGAGCAGTTCTTC. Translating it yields CAISGRNEQFF.

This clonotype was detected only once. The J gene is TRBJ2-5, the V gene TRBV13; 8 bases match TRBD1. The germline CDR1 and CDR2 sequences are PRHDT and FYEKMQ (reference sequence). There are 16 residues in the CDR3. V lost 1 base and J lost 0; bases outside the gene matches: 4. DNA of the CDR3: TGTGCCAGCAGCTTAGAACAGGGGGTGTACCAAGAGACCCAGTACTTC. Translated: CASSLEQGVYQETQYF.